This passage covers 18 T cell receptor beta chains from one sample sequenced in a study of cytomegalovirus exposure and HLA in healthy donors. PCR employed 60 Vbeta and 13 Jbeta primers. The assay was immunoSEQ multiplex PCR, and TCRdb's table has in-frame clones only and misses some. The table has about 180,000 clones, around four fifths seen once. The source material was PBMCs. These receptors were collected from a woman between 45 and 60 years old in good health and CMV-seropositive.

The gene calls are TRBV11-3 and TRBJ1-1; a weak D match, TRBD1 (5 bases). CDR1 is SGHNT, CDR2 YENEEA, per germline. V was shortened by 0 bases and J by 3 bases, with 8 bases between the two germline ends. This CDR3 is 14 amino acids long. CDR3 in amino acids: CASSLDGGDTEAFF. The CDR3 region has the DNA TGTGCCAGCAGCTTAGATGGGGGGGACACTGAAGCTTTCTTT.

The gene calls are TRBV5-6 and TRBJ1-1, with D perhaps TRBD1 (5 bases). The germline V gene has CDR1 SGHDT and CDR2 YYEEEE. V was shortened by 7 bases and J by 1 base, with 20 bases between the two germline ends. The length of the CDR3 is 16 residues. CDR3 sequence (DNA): TGTGCCAGCTCTCCAAGGGGAAACTTTGGGAACACTGAAGCTTTCTTT. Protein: CASSPRGNFGNTEAFF.

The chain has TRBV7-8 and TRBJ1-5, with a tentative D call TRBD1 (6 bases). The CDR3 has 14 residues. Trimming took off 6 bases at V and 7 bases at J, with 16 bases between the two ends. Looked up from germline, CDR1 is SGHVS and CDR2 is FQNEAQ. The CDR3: CASRSSWDKQPQHF. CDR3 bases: TGTGCCAGCAGATCGAGTTGGGACAAGCAGCCCCAGCATTTT.

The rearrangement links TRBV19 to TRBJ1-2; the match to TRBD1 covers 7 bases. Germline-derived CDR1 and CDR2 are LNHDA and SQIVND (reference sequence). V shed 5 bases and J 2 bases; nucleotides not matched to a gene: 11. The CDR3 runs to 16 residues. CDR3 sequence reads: CASSRAGGSKNYGYTF. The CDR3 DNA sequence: TGTGCCAGTAGTCGGGCAGGGGGGTCTAAAAACTATGGCTACACCTTC.

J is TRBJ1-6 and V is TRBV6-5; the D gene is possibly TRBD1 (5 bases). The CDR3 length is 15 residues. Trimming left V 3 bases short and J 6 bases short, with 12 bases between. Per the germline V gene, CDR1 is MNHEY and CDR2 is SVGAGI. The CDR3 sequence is CASSYNKGRNSPLHF. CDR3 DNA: TGTGCCAGCAGTTATAATAAGGGGCGTAATTCACCCCTCCACTTT.

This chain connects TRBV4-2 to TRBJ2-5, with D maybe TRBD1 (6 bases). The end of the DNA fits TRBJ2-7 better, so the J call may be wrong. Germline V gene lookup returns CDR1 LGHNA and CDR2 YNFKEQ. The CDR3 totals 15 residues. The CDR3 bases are TGTGCCAGCAGCCAAGACCGACAGGCCTACTACGAGCAGTACTTC. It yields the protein CASSQDRQAYYEQYF.

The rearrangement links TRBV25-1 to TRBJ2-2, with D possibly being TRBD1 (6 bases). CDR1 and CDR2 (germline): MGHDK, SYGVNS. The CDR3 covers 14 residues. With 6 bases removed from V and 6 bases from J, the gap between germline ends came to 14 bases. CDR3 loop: CASSRSTGPGELFF. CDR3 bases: TGTGCCAGCAGCAGATCGACAGGACCCGGGGAGCTGTTTTTT. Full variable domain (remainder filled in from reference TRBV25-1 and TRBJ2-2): EADIYQTPRYLVIGTGKKITLECSQTMGHDKMYWYQQDPGMELHLIHYSYGVNSTEKGDLSSESTVSRIRTEHFPLTLESARPSHTSQYLCASSRSTGPGELFFGEGSRLTVL.

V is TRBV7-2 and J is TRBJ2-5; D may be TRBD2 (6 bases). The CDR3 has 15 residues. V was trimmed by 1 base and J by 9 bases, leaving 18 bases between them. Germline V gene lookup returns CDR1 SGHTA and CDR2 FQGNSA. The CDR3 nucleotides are TGTGCCAGCAGCTTAGAGGGGACTGGGGTGAGGGCCCAGTACTTC. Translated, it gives CASSLEGTGVRAQYF.

CDR3 protein: CATTRASGNTGELFF. CDR3 bases: TGTGCCACTACAAGGGCTAGCGGTAACACCGGGGAGCTGTTTTTT. The chain recombines TRBV19 with TRBJ2-2, with 7 bases identical to TRBD2. Germline CDR1 LNHDA, CDR2 SQIVND (reference sequence). The CDR3 consists of 15 residues. Trimming took 10 bases from V and 2 from J; bases not matched to a gene: 10.

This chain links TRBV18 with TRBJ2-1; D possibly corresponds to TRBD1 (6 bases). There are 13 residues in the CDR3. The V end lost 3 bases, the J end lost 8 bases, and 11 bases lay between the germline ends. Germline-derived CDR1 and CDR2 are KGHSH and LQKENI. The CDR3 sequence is CASSPTGSDEQFF. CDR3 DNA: TGTGCCAGCTCACCTACAGGGTCCGATGAGCAGTTCTTC. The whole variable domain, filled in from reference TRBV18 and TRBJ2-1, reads NAGVMQNPRHLVRRRGQEARLRCSPMKGHSHVYWYRQLPEEGLKFMVYLQKENIIDESGMPKERFSAEFPKEGPSILRIQQVVRGDSAAYFCASSPTGSDEQFFGPGTRLTVL.

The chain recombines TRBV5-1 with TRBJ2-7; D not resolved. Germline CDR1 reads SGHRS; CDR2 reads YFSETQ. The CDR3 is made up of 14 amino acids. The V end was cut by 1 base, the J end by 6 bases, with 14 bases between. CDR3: CASSLTSLGSEQYF. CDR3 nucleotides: TGCGCCAGCAGCTTGACGTCTCTAGGTTCCGAGCAGTACTTC.

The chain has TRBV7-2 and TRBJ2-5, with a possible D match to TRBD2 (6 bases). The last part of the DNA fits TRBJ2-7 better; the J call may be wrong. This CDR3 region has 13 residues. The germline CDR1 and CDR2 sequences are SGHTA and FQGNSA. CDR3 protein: CASSPGVTYEQYF. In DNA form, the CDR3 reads TGTGCCAGCAGCCCGGGGGTGACCTACGAGCAGTACTTC.

The CDR3 DNA follows: TGTGCCAGTAAAACCGGGACAGGGGTAGATCAGCCCCAGCATTTT. Residues: CASKTGTGVDQPQHF. This chain joins TRBV19 and TRBJ1-5; 10 bases are shared with TRBD1. V lost 7 bases, J lost 5 bases, and 8 bases stayed unmatched. There are 15 residues in the CDR3. Germline loops: CDR1 LNHDA, CDR2 SQIVND (reference sequence).

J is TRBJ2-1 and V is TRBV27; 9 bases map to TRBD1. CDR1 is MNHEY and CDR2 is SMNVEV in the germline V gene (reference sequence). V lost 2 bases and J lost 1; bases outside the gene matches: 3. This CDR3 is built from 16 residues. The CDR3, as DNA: TGTGCCAGCAGTTTACCGGGGACAGGGTCCTACAATGAGCAGTTCTTC. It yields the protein CASSLPGTGSYNEQFF.

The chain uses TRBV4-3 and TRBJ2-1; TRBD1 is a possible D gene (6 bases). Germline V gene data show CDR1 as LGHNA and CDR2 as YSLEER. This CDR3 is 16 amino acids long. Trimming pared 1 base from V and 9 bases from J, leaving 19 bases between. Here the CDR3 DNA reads TGCGCCAGCAGCCAAGGGCAGGGCGCGAGAGGGGGTGAGCAGTTCTTC. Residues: CASSQGQGARGGEQFF.

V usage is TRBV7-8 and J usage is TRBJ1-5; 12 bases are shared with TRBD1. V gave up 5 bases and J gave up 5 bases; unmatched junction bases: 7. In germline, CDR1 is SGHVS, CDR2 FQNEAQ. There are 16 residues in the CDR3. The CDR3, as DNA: TGTGCCAGCAGCCCCTGGGACAGGGGGCCTTATCAGCCCCAGCATTTT. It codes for CASSPWDRGPYQPQHF.

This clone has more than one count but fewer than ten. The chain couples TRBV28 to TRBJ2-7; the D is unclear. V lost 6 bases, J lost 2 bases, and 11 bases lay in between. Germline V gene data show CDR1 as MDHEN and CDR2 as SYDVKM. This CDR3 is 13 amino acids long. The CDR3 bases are TGTGCCAGCAGACGACTTCGAGCCTACGAGCAGTACTTC. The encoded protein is CASRRLRAYEQYF.

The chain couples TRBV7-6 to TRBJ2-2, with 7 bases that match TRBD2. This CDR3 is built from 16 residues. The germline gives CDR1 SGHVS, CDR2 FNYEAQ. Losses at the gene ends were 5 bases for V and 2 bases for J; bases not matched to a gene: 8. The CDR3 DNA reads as TGTGCCAGCAGCCGTACTAGCGCGGGTAACACCGGGGAGCTGTTTTTT. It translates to CASSRTSAGNTGELFF.